Below, 11 T cell receptor beta chains from the same sample are listed, as sequenced in a study of shared clonotypes between healthy human individuals. The repertoire was sequenced with immunoSEQ multiplex PCR; TCRdb's copy has only in-frame clones and lacks some. The sample yields some 2,400,000 clones, around 95% seen once. Sequences were obtained from naive CD4+ T cells sorted from blood. The subset: CD45RA+ positively selected. These receptor sequences come from a man in his late teens or twenties in good health.

V and J are TRBV5-1 and TRBJ1-6; no reliable D call. Trimming cost V 0 bases and J 8 bases, with 12 bases left between them. Germline CDR1 SGHRS, CDR2 YFSETQ. There are 15 residues in the CDR3. CDR3 in DNA: TGCGCCAGCAGCTTGGATAGGCAGAAGGATTCACCCCTCCACTTT. Protein product: CASSLDRQKDSPLHF.

V usage is TRBV5-1 and J usage is TRBJ2-6; 7 positions match TRBD2. This CDR3 spans 17 amino acids. The V gene end was trimmed by 0 bases and the J gene end by 1 base; junction bases not matched to a gene: 4. Germline V lookup: CDR1 SGHRS, CDR2 YFSETQ. CDR3 sequence: CASSLDSGLSGANVLTF. The CDR3 nucleotides read TGCGCCAGCAGCTTGGATTCGGGACTATCTGGGGCCAACGTCCTGACTTTC.

J is TRBJ1-2 and V is TRBV30, with D possibly matching TRBD1 (6 bases). Germline-derived CDR1 and CDR2 are GTSNPN and SVGIG (reference sequence). This CDR3 has 13 residues. Trimming pared 5 bases from V and 8 bases from J, leaving 18 bases between. The CDR3 nucleotides are TGTGCCTGGGAGGGGGTGGAAGGGGTCGGCTACACCTTC. This gives the protein CAWEGVEGVGYTF.

In regard to this clone: Other DNA sequences of this sample code for an identical CDR3. V and J are TRBV6-5 and TRBJ2-3, with D possibly TRBD2 on 6 matching bases. V was pared by 0 bases and J by 5 bases, with 6 bases between. The CDR3 contains 13 residues. Germline CDR1 reads MNHEY; CDR2 reads SVGAGI. The CDR3 coding sequence is TGTGCCAGCAGTTACTCCGGGGGAGATACGCAGTATTTT. Translated, it gives CASSYSGGDTQYF.

V is TRBV27 and J is TRBJ2-7; a weak D match, TRBD2 (5 bases). Germline V gives CDR1 MNHEY, CDR2 SMNVEV (reference sequence). This CDR3 is built from 14 residues. Between the trimmed V and J ends, which lost 5 bases and 5 bases, there was a span of 16 bases. In DNA form, the CDR3 reads TGTGCCAGCAGTCTAGGGTGGGAGTCTAACGAGCAGTACTTC. Amino acid sequence: CASSLGWESNEQYF.

V and J are TRBV5-5 and TRBJ1-1; no clear D. CDR1 and CDR2 from the germline V gene are SGHKS and YYEKEE (reference sequence). The CDR3 spans 14 residues. V lost 6 bases to trimming and J lost 6 bases, with 18 bases between them. In DNA, the CDR3 is TGTGCCAGCACCCCTCCGGGTAAGGGCGCTGAAGCTTTCTTT. This gives the protein CASTPPGKGAEAFF.

Regarding this clone: Other DNA sequences of this sample code for an identical CDR3. The rearrangement uses TRBV9 and TRBJ2-5, with D unclear. Germline-derived CDR1 and CDR2 are SGDLS and YYNGEE. V was pared by 0 bases and J by 5 bases, with 5 bases between. This CDR3 contains 12 residues. CDR3 sequence (DNA): TGTGCCAGCAGCGTAGAGGGCGAGACCCAGTACTTC. Protein sequence: CASSVEGETQYF.

The J gene is TRBJ2-7, the V gene TRBV7-8; 15 positions match TRBD2. The trim removed 5 bases at V and 0 bases at J, leaving 8 bases unmatched. The CDR3 sequence is 18 residues long. Germline lookup yields CDR1 SGHVS and CDR2 FQNEAQ. The CDR3 sequence is CASSAGTSGRKPSYEQYF. The DNA of the CDR3 is TGTGCCAGCAGCGCAGGGACTAGCGGGAGGAAACCCTCCTACGAGCAGTACTTC.

This clone was recorded only once. V gene TRBV28 combines with J gene TRBJ2-6, with a possible D match to TRBD2 (5 bases). Trimming left V 5 bases short and J 6 bases short, with 11 bases between. The length of the CDR3 is 14 residues. Germline V gene sequence: CDR1 MDHEN, CDR2 SYDVKM. The CDR3 sequence is CASSREQLANVLTF. As DNA, the CDR3 is TGTGCCAGCAGTAGGGAGCAGTTGGCCAACGTCCTGACTTTC. The full variable domain, completed using reference TRBV28 and TRBJ2-6, is DVKVTQSSRYLVKRTGEKVFLECVQDMDHENMFWYRQDPGLGLRLIYFSYDVKMKEKGDIPEGYSVSREKKERFSLILESASTNQTSMYLCASSREQLANVLTFGAGSRLTVL.

Remarks on this clone: Other DNA sequences in this specimen translate into the identical CDR3. The chain combines TRBV5-1 with TRBJ1-5, with D unclear. Germline V gene lookup returns CDR1 SGHRS and CDR2 YFSETQ. V lost 3 bases and J 0 bases, leaving 4 bases between the germline ends. The CDR3 sequence is 13 residues long. Here the CDR3 DNA reads TGCGCCAGCAGCTCGAATAGCAATCAGCCCCAGCATTTT. It translates to CASSSNSNQPQHF.

This clone was detected only once. The V gene is TRBV10-3, the J gene TRBJ2-1, with 10 bases identical to TRBD1. V shed 7 bases and J 3 bases; nucleotides not matched to a gene: 6. The CDR3 covers 15 residues. CDR1 ENHRY and CDR2 SYGVKD come from the germline V gene. CDR3 sequence reads: CAIKEGQGFYNEQFF. The CDR3 DNA follows: TGTGCCATCAAGGAGGGACAGGGGTTCTACAATGAGCAGTTCTTC.